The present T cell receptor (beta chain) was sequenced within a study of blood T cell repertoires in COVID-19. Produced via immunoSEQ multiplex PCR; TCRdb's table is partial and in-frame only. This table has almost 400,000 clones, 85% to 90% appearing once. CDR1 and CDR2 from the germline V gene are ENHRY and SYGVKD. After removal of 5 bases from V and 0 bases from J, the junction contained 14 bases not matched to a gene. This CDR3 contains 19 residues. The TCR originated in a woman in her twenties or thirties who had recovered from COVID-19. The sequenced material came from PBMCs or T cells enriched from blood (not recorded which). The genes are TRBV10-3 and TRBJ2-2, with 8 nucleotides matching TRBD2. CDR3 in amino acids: CAISTQGLKGLANTGELFF. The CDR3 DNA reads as TGTGCCATCAGTACTCAGGGTTTGAAGGGACTAGCGAACACCGGGGAGCTGTTTTTT.